This TCR beta chain emerged from a study of regulatory T cells in long-lasting Graves disease. Study outcomes and limitations: Newly diagnosed Graves' patients exceeded persistent ones in TCR diversity. Study was limited to peripheral blood, excluding thyroid tissue. The persistent group shared 2,500 to 3,000 public clonotypes, more than the approximately 880 shared by new patients. Among samples with persistent disease, TRBV28, TRBJ1-2 and TRBJ2-5 were favored.

This clonotype was counted at least ten times. Its antigen is still unknown. This CDR3 is 14 amino acids long. Trimming removed 5 bases from V and 4 bases from J; junction bases left unmatched: 3. CDR1 and CDR2 (germline): MDHEN, SYDVKM. Time point specified: persistent/refractory GD, antithyroid drugs over 5 years with positive TRAb. Following extraction of RNA from PBMCs, that RNA was used to make the TCR library. Investigators prepared the TCR beta libraries by applying iRepertoire HTBI primers and Arm-PCR of CDR3 regions. One entry per CDR3 protein, called by TCRdb with MiXCR from the multiplex PCR reads. The table lists approximately 500,000 distinct CDR3 sequences, around a fifth of them singletons, with 7.1% in the top ten.

The sequencing here drew on peripheral blood mononuclear cells (PBMCs), taken when the disease was refractory, from a patient treated with antithyroid drugs. This rearrangement joins TRBV28 to TRBJ2-5; 11 bases map to TRBD2. The receptor was isolated from a female donor with Graves disease. The CDR3 spells CASSLAGGLETQYF. The CDR3 bases are TGTGCCAGCAGTCTAGCGGGAGGCCTAGAGACCCAGTACTTC.